This TCR beta chain was found in a study of cytomegalovirus exposure and HLA in healthy donors. Study at large: Approximately 200 million T cells yielded roughly 120 million unique TCR beta sequences in earlier analysis. Findings and caveats of the study: With DRB1 most and HLA-C fewest, TCR association rates differed between HLA loci in a later analysis.

Trimming removed 3 bases from V and 1 base from J, with 9 bases in between. This CDR3 is 14 amino acids long. CDR1 and CDR2 (germline): MNHNS, SASEGT. This PCR relied on a set of 60 Vbeta primers and 13 Jbeta primers. The data were produced by immunoSEQ multiplex PCR, yet TCRdb's version contains in-frame clones alone and is incomplete. The sample lists more than 45,000 clones; around 74% were seen once. As regards this clone: Its antigen remains unknown.

The rearrangement joins TRBV6-1 to TRBJ2-5; maybe TRBD2 (6 bases). Sequencing used PBMCs. This receptor was taken from a man aged 30 to 45 in good health and CMV-seronegative. The CDR3 loop is CASSEGLVQETQYF. The CDR3 DNA follows: TGTGCCAGCAGTGAGGGACTTGTCCAAGAGACCCAGTACTTC.